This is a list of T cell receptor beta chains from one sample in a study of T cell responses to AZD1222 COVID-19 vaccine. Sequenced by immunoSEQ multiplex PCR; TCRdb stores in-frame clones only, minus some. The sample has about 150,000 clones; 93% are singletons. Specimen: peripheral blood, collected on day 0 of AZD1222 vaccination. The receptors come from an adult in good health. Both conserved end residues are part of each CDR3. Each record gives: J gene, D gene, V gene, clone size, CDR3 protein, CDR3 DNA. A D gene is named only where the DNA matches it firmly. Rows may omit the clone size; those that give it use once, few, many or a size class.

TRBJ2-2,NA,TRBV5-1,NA,CASSLALDTGELFF,TGCGCCAGCAGCTTGGCTCTAGACACCGGGGAGCTGTTTTTT
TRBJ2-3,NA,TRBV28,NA,CASSGGPQIRDTQYF,TGTGCCAGCAGTGGGGGACCCCAAATACGAGATACGCAGTATTTT
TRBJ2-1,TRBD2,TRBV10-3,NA,CAISEPLAGGINEQFF,TGTGCCATCAGTGAGCCGCTAGCGGGAGGAATCAATGAGCAGTTCTTC
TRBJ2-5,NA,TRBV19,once,CASSIWGEGSETQYF,TGTGCCAGTAGTATTTGGGGTGAGGGTAGCGAGACCCAGTACTTC
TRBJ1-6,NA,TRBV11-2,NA,CASSSRGGPDSPLHF,TGTGCCAGCAGCTCCAGGGGAGGGCCCGACTCACCCCTCCACTTT
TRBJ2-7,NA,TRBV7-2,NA,CASRDTGTLTYEQYF,TGTGCCAGCAGAGACACCGGGACACTCACCTACGAGCAGTACTTC
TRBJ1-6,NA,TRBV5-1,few,CASSAGQNSPLHF,TGCGCCAGCAGCGCAGGACAGAATTCACCCCTCCACTTT
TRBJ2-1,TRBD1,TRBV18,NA,CASSLPGQGRLEQFF,TGTGCCAGCTCACTACCGGGACAGGGGCGCTTAGAGCAGTTCTTC
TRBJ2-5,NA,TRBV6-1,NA,CASSEAPAVWNRETQYF,TGTGCCAGCAGTGAAGCGCCAGCCGTTTGGAATCGAGAGACCCAGTACTTC
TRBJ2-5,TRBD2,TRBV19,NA,CASSRTGLAGIKETQYF,TGTGCCAGTAGCCGCACCGGACTAGCGGGGATAAAAGAGACCCAGTACTTC
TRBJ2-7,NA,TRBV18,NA,CASSPQGGGLFSEQYF,TGTGCCAGCTCACCCCAAGGGGGGGGGCTTTTTTCCGAGCAGTACTTC
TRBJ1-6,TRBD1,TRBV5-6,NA,CASSNLQGANSPLHF,TGTGCCAGCAGCAACCTACAGGGGGCTAATTCACCCCTCCACTTT
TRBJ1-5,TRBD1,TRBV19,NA,CASRETGERNQPQHF,TGTGCCAGTAGGGAGACAGGGGAACGCAATCAGCCCCAGCATTTT
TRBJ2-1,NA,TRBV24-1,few,CATSDSDKSSYNEQFF,TGTGCCACCAGTGATTCGGACAAGAGCTCCTACAATGAGCAGTTCTTC
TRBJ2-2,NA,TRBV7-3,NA,CASSLVGAGELFF,TGTGCCAGCAGCTTGGTGGGTGCCGGGGAGCTGTTTTTT
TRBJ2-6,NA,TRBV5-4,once,CASSGGLPGANVLTF,TGTGCCAGCAGCGGTGGGCTCCCTGGGGCCAACGTCCTGACTTTC
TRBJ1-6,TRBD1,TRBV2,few,CASSQGTGTDNSPLHF,TGTGCCAGCAGTCAGGGGACCGGGACAGATAATTCACCCCTCCACTTT
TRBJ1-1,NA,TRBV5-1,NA,CASSLAASSNTEAFF,TGCGCCAGCAGCTTGGCTGCCAGCAGTAACACTGAAGCTTTCTTT
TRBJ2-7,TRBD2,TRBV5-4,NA,CASSLGLAGSYEQYF,TGTGCCAGCAGCTTGGGCCTAGCGGGAAGCTACGAGCAGTACTTC
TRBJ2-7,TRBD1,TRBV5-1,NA,CASSGRQGAYEQYF,TGCGCCAGCAGCGGAAGACAGGGGGCCTACGAGCAGTACTTC
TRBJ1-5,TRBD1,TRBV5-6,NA,CASSGYSDRGRDQPQHF,TGTGCCAGCAGCGGTTATTCGGACAGGGGGAGGGATCAGCCCCAGCATTTT
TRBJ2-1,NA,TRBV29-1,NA,CSARGPGTFNEQFF,TGCAGCGCCCGAGGACCTGGTACATTCAATGAGCAGTTCTTC
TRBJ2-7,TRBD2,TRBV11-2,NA,CASSSGLAGLEQYF,TGTGCCAGCAGCTCGGGACTAGCGGGACTCGAGCAGTACTTC
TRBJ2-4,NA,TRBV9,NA,CASSLEVQGNIQYF,TGTGCCAGCAGCCTCGAAGTCCAGGGAAACATTCAGTACTTC
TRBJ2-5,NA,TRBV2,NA,CASRHQTGHQETQYF,TGTGCCAGCAGGCACCAAACAGGGCACCAAGAGACCCAGTACTTC
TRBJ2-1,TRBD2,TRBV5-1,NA,CASTLGLAGSSYNEQFF,TGCGCCAGCACCTTGGGACTAGCGGGGAGCTCCTACAATGAGCAGTTCTTC
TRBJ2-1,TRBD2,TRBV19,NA,CASSRSGKAGNEQFF,TGTGCCAGTAGTCGTAGCGGGAAGGCGGGGAATGAGCAGTTCTTC
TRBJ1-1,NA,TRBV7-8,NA,CASSLAGEAEAFF,TGTGCCAGCAGCTTGGCAGGGGAGGCCGAAGCTTTCTTT
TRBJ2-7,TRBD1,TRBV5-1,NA,CASSLVGTGVYEQYF,TGCGCCAGCAGCTTGGTAGGGACAGGGGTATACGAGCAGTACTTC
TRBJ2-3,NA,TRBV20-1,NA,CSASKGSGSTDTQYF,TGCAGTGCTAGTAAAGGGAGCGGGAGCACAGATACGCAGTATTTT
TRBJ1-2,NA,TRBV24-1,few,CATSDPTRGHYGYTF,TGTGCCACCAGTGACCCCACCCGGGGTCACTATGGCTACACCTTC
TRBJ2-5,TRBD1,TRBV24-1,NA,CATSGQTGDDAETQYF,TGTGCCACCAGTGGCCAGACAGGGGATGATGCTGAGACCCAGTACTTC
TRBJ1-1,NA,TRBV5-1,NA,CASSLQANTEAFF,TGCGCCAGCAGCTTGCAGGCGAACACTGAAGCTTTCTTT
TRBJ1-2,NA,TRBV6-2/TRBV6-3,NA,CASSYRGLANYGYTF,TGTGCCAGCAGTTACAGGGGCTTAGCTAACTATGGCTACACCTTC
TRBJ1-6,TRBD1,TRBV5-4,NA,CASSLGGGQGYNSPLHF,TGTGCCAGCAGCTTGGGGGGAGGACAGGGCTATAATTCACCCCTCCACTTT
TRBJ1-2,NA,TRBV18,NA,CASSREQGRGYTF,TGTGCCAGCTCACGAGAACAGGGACGGGGCTACACCTTC
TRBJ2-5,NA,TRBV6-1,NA,CASSEVGSAESQETQYF,TGTGCCAGCAGTGAAGTCGGCAGCGCTGAATCCCAAGAGACCCAGTACTTC
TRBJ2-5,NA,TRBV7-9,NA,CASSLDGGAPQETQYF,TGTGCCAGCAGCTTAGATGGTGGGGCACCTCAAGAGACCCAGTACTTC